Each of the 30 T cell receptor beta chains below was sequenced from the same sample in a study of blood T cells in healthy people across ages. It was with a sample-barcoded 5' primer and a J-beta primer mix that a second PCR of roughly 7 to 12 cycles was run. TCRdb re-called the 5' RACE reads through MiXCR, storing one row per CDR3 protein. In the table there are some 1,800,000 distinct CDR3 sequences, approximately 40% of which are singletons. The material sequenced was blood. Receptors were obtained from a human donor in good health.

This clonotype was counted only a few times. The rearrangement uses TRBV27 and TRBJ2-7; tentative D call: TRBD1 (5 bases). The CDR3 length is 14 residues. Trimming pared 7 bases from V and 0 bases from J, leaving 13 bases between. CDR1 and CDR2 (germline): MNHEY, SMNVEV (reference sequence). The DNA of the CDR3 is TGTGCCAGCACTGCGACAGCATACTCCTACGAGCAGTACTTC. Its translation is CASTATAYSYEQYF.

DNA for the CDR3: TGTGCCAGCAGTGCACTCCAGGGAAAAGAGACCCAGTACTTC. Translating it yields CASSALQGKETQYF. The chain is built from TRBV6-1 and TRBJ2-5; D perhaps matches TRBD1 (5 bases). CDR1 MNHNS and CDR2 SASEGT come from the germline V gene. Trimming left V 4 bases short and J 3 bases short, with 12 bases between. The CDR3 consists of 14 residues.

The chain recombines TRBV2 with TRBJ1-2; no definite D call. The CDR3 has 13 amino acids. CDR1 is SNHLY and CDR2 is FYNNEI in the germline V gene. Between the trimmed V and J ends, which lost 8 bases and 6 bases, there was a span of 16 bases. The CDR3 DNA sequence: TGTGCCAGCGGGTTCATGGAGGGTAATGGCTACACCTTC. Protein product: CASGFMEGNGYTF. The entire variable domain, with the rest obtained from reference TRBV2 and TRBJ1-2, is as follows: EPEVTQTPSHQVTQMGQEVILRCVPISNHLYFYWYRQILGQKVEFLVSFYNNEISEKSEIFDDQFSVERPDGSNFTLKIRSTKLEDSAMYFCASGFMEGNGYTFGSGTRLTVV.

The rearrangement uses TRBV6-5 and TRBJ1-3; unclear D gene. The CDR3 contains 13 residues. Per germline, CDR1 MNHEY and CDR2 SVGAGI. The V end lost 9 bases, the J end lost 2 bases, and 11 bases lay between the germline ends. The CDR3 spells CARITGPGNTIYF. In DNA form, the CDR3 reads TGTGCCAGAATCACCGGGCCTGGAAACACCATATATTTT.

V and J are TRBV7-2 and TRBJ2-2, with unresolved D. Germline V gene lookup returns CDR1 SGHTA and CDR2 FQGNSA. There are 15 residues in the CDR3. Trimming took 5 bases from V and 5 from J, leaving 15 bases between them. CDR3 sequence: CASSRRTPRTGELFF. As DNA, the CDR3 is TGTGCCAGCAGCCGCCGGACCCCCCGGACCGGGGAGCTGTTTTTT.

V is TRBV4-3 and J is TRBJ2-7; D might be TRBD2 (5 bases). The CDR3 length is 15 residues. Germline V gene lookup returns CDR1 LGHNA and CDR2 YSLEER. V gave up 0 bases and J gave up 1 base, with 10 bases separating them. For the CDR3, the DNA is TGCGCCAGCAGCCAAGAACATAGCGCGTCCTACGAGCAGTACTTC. Protein: CASSQEHSASYEQYF.

This clonotype was counted at least ten times. The V and J genes are TRBV3-1 and TRBJ2-4; a weak D match, TRBD1 (5 bases). The ends were cut back, 4 bases at V and 4 bases at J, with 5 bases in the middle. The length of the CDR3 is 12 residues. Germline V CDR1 and CDR2: LGHDT, YNNKEL (reference sequence). The DNA for the CDR3 is TGTGCCAGCAGCCCAGGGAAAAACATTCAGTACTTC. Its translation is CASSPGKNIQYF.

The rearrangement uses TRBV9 and TRBJ2-3; 11 bases fit TRBD1. Germline CDR1 is SGDLS and CDR2 is YYNGEE. The CDR3 runs 15 residues. V gave up 0 bases and J gave up 5 bases; unmatched junction bases: 2. In DNA, the CDR3 is TGTGCCAGCAGCGTAGGGACAGGGGGCATAGATACGCAGTATTTT. Amino acid sequence: CASSVGTGGIDTQYF. Together with reference TRBV9 and TRBJ2-3, the CDR3 gives the full variable domain: DSGVTQTPKHLITATGQRVTLRCSPRSGDLSVYWYQQSLDQGLQFLIQYYNGEERAKGNILERFSAQQFPDLHSELNLSSLELGDSALYFCASSVGTGGIDTQYFGPGTRLTVL.

V is TRBV28 and J is TRBJ1-2; D unresolved. The CDR3 is made up of 10 amino acids. V was shortened by 9 bases and J by 3 bases, with 5 bases between the two germline ends. Germline CDR1 is MDHEN and CDR2 is SYDVKM. The CDR3 DNA reads as TGTGCCAGGGGCTACTATGGCTACACCTTC. This translates into CARGYYGYTF.

The gene calls are TRBV5-5 and TRBJ1-2; D not certain. The germline V gene has CDR1 SGHKS and CDR2 YYEKEE (reference sequence). Deletions cut 4 bases from V and 3 bases from J, with 13 bases between. This CDR3 region has 14 residues. The CDR3 DNA reads as TGTGCCAGCAGCGAGAGTCCTTTTCACTATGGCTACACCTTC. Residues: CASSESPFHYGYTF.

This clonotype has just a few counts. V gene TRBV30 combines with J gene TRBJ2-7; D remains unclear. The CDR3 contains 16 residues. V was trimmed by 3 bases and J by 2 bases, leaving 20 bases between them. Germline CDR1 and CDR2: GTSNPN and SVGIG (reference sequence). CDR3: CAWRRAGPYVPYEQYF. CDR3 bases: TGTGCCTGGAGACGGGCTGGACCCTACGTCCCCTACGAGCAGTACTTC.

The sample holds many counts of this clonotype. V usage is TRBV5-1 and J usage is TRBJ2-1; D not certain. This CDR3 region has 15 residues. Germline CDR1 is SGHRS and CDR2 is YFSETQ. Trimming took off 2 bases at V and 0 bases at J, with 9 bases between the two ends. The DNA of the CDR3 is TGCGCCAGCAGCTTAGGCCCCGGCTCCTACAATGAGCAGTTCTTC. Amino acid sequence: CASSLGPGSYNEQFF.

The J gene is TRBJ2-7, the V gene TRBV20-1; D unclear. Per the germline V gene, CDR1 is DFQATT and CDR2 is SNEGSKA (reference sequence). The V end lost 1 base, the J end lost 2 bases, and 12 bases lay between the germline ends. There are 14 residues in the CDR3. CDR3 amino acids: CSARVSQNTYEQYF. The DNA of the CDR3 is TGCAGTGCTAGAGTGAGTCAGAACACCTACGAGCAGTACTTC.

This clonotype was counted a few times. This chain joins TRBV12-3 or TRBV12-4 and TRBJ2-1; 10 nucleotides agree with TRBD2. Trimming cost V 5 bases and J 6 bases; bases outside gene matches: 7. The CDR3 runs to 15 residues. This chain's CDR3 is CASSHLAGASNEQFF. CDR3 in DNA: TGTGCCAGCAGTCATCTAGCGGGGGCTTCCAATGAGCAGTTCTTC.

The chain employs TRBV12-5 and TRBJ2-5, with D tentatively TRBD1 (5 bases). The J call may be faulty, since TRBJ2-7 better matches the DNA end. The CDR3 contains 14 residues. In germline, CDR1 is LGHNT, CDR2 FRNRAP. The CDR3 bases are TGTGCTAGTGGTTTGGAGGGGCCCCGCTACGAGCAGTACTTC. Protein sequence: CASGLEGPRYEQYF.

The CDR3 DNA reads as TGCGCCAGCAGCTTACCGGGACTAGCGGGCCCAGAGACCCAGTACTTC. Its protein product is CASSLPGLAGPETQYF. V usage is TRBV5-1 and J usage is TRBJ2-5; 12 nucleotides agree with TRBD2. The J segment lost 4 bases and the V segment lost 2 bases, leaving 6 bases of the junction unmatched. CDR1 and CDR2 from the germline V gene are SGHRS and YFSETQ. This CDR3 is built from 16 residues.

The chain has TRBV5-1 and TRBJ1-2, with D perhaps matching TRBD1 (6 bases). V shed 4 bases and J shed 3 bases, with 13 bases lying between them. Germline loops: CDR1 SGHRS, CDR2 YFSETQ. The CDR3 is 14 amino acids. This CDR3 reads CASSPGTQYYGYTF. The CDR3 DNA is TGCGCCAGCAGCCCCGGGACACAGTACTATGGCTACACCTTC.

Concerning this clonotype: The junction departs from the called germline gene at one end, perhaps through a read error. As DNA, the CDR3 is TGTGCCAGCACCCGAAACGGACAGACGATAAATGGGCAGTTCTTC. Protein: CASTRNGQTINGQFF. The chain is built from TRBV3-1 and TRBJ2-1; a weak D match, TRBD1 (6 bases). CDR1 is LGHDT, CDR2 YNNKEL, per germline (reference sequence). The CDR3 consists of 15 residues.

V usage is TRBV4-2 and J usage is TRBJ1-2; D unresolved. Trimming took off 0 bases at V and 2 bases at J, with 10 bases between the two ends. Germline CDR1 is LGHNA and CDR2 is YNFKEQ. This CDR3 is built from 15 residues. This chain's CDR3 is CASSQDPGSNYGYTF. CDR3 nucleotides: TGTGCCAGCAGCCAAGACCCAGGCTCGAACTATGGCTACACCTTC.

This chain joins TRBV15 and TRBJ1-5; D is undetermined. CDR1 is LNHNV, CDR2 YYDKDF, per germline (reference sequence). V lost 0 bases to trimming and J lost 4 bases, with 16 bases between them. The CDR3 has 17 amino acids. CDR3 DNA: TGTGCCACCAGCAGAGAGGGGTGGGAGGGAACTAATCAGCCCCAGCATTTT. This encodes CATSREGWEGTNQPQHF.

In nucleotides, the CDR3 is TGTGCCAGCACCCCCAACGGTGAGCAGTTCTTC. Its translation is CASTPNGEQFF. The chain links TRBV7-2 to TRBJ2-1, with no clear D. CDR1 is SGHTA, CDR2 FQGNSA, per germline. The CDR3 covers 11 residues. V dropped 7 bases and J dropped 9 bases, with 10 bases sitting between them. The full variable domain, with the rest looked up from reference TRBV7-2 and TRBJ2-1, is GAGVSQSPSNKVTEKGKDVELRCDPISGHTALYWYRQSLGQGLEFLIYFQGNSAPDKSGLPSDRFSAERTGGSVSTLTIQRTQQEDSAVYLCASTPNGEQFFGPGTRLTVL.

As to this clonotype: Because it lacks the conserved phenylalanine or tryptophan at the end, this CDR3 is likely a read error. The rearrangement uses TRBV12-3 or TRBV12-4 and TRBJ2-1; perhaps TRBD1 as D (7 bases). This CDR3 is 18 amino acids long. Trimming left V 1 base short and J 3 bases short, with 19 bases between. CDR3 sequence reads: CASSLEEGWTGVYNEQFL. The CDR3 nucleotides read TGTGCCAGCAGTTTAGAGGAGGGGTGGACAGGAGTCTACAATGAGCAGTTCCTC.

This chain joins TRBV4-1 and TRBJ1-1, with D uncertain. V lost 1 base to trimming and J lost 1 base, with 13 bases between them. Germline values: CDR1 MGHRA, CDR2 YSYEKL. The CDR3 covers 16 residues. Written as DNA, the CDR3 is TGCGCCAGCAGCCAAGGGCAGGTCGTTAGGAACACTGAAGCTTTCTTT. Its protein product is CASSQGQVVRNTEAFF.

The V call is TRBV6-5, the J call TRBJ1-5; possibly TRBD1 for D (6 bases). Germline CDR1 reads MNHEY; CDR2 reads SVGAGI. The CDR3 is 16 residues long. V was pared by 4 bases and J by 2 bases, with 15 bases between. CDR3 sequence: CASSFTGRGGNQPQHF. CDR3 bases: TGTGCCAGCAGTTTCACCGGCAGGGGTGGCAATCAGCCCCAGCATTTT.

This clonotype was detected a few times. The chain combines TRBV2 with TRBJ1-1, with 10 bases identical to TRBD1. From germline, CDR1 is SNHLY and CDR2 FYNNEI. This CDR3 has 14 amino acids. V was clipped by 6 bases and J by 4 bases; unmatched bases: 5. This CDR3 is CASRDRGGGTEAFF. The CDR3 DNA sequence: TGTGCCAGCAGGGACAGGGGGGGAGGCACTGAAGCTTTCTTT.

This chain joins TRBV12-3 or TRBV12-4 and TRBJ1-1; a weak D match, TRBD1 (5 bases). The CDR3 consists of 14 residues. Trimming stripped 7 bases from V and 3 bases from J, with 15 bases between. CDR3 nucleotide sequence: TGTGCCAGCACTCTCGGAAGGGGCTACACTGAAGCTTTCTTT. This translates into CASTLGRGYTEAFF.

This clonotype was observed a single time. V and J are TRBV5-1 and TRBJ2-3; 10 bases fit TRBD1. The length of the CDR3 is 17 residues. Germline V CDR1 and CDR2: SGHRS, YFSETQ. Germline trimming cut 1 base from V and 4 bases from J; bases unmatched to any gene: 9. This CDR3 is CASSLSGQGGLADTQYF. CDR3 DNA sequence: TGCGCCAGCAGCTTGAGCGGACAGGGGGGTTTAGCAGATACGCAGTATTTT.

This clonotype was counted only a few times. The rearrangement uses TRBV7-9 and TRBJ1-1; D ambiguous. The CDR3 consists of 13 residues. V was clipped by 4 bases and J by 3 bases, with 9 bases between them. Germline lookup yields CDR1 SEHNR and CDR2 FQNEAQ (reference sequence). The CDR3, as DNA: TGTGCCAGCAGCTCTCGGTTGGACACTGAAGCTTTCTTT. This translates into CASSSRLDTEAFF.

This clonotype was recorded at least ten times. This chain joins TRBV28 and TRBJ2-7; TRBD1 aligns across 7 bases. CDR1 and CDR2 (germline): MDHEN, SYDVKM. CDR3 length: 13 residues. J gave up 6 bases and V 5 bases, and 7 bases lay outside the gene matches. The CDR3 bases are TGTGCCAGCAGTCTCCCGAACAGGGGCGAGCAGTACTTC. Translating it yields CASSLPNRGEQYF.

This sequence joins TRBV12-3 or TRBV12-4 and TRBJ1-2; 7 positions match TRBD1. This CDR3 is 15 amino acids long. The ends lost 0 bases at V and 5 bases at J; junction bases unmatched: 6. The CDR3 bases are TGTGCCAGCAGTTTAGCTTCCGGGACAGTGTATGGCTACACCTTC. Its protein product is CASSLASGTVYGYTF.